The source of this T cell receptor delta chain is a study of Vδ1+ human thymocytes. Study results and limitations: The authors advised highly purified populations and single-cell validation. Despite high sort purity, roughly 20% of thymic T cell receptor delta sequences were Vdelta2. Thymic TRG and TRD repertoires appeared highly polyclonal, with Gaussian CDR3 length distributions.

This clone was observed once. Its antigen is unidentified. Sequences come from RNA converted to cDNA by reverse transcription. Multiplex PCR used pooled V-gene forward primers and a constant-region reverse primer to amplify CDR3s. TCRdb called clones from the multiplex PCR reads again using CATT. This table holds about 75,000 delta-chain clones, around 30% found once. This CDR3 is built from 19 residues. Germline V CDR1 and CDR2: TSWWSYY, QGS. Trimming left V 3 bases short and J 7 bases short, with 30 bases between. V gene TRDV1 combines with J gene TRDJ1; TRDD3 is a possible D gene (5 bases). Sequencing was done on a sample of Vdelta1+ gamma-delta thymocytes from the thymus. Subset here: FACS-sorted CD3+ TCRalphabeta- TCRVdelta1+ TCRVdelta2- thymocytes. This sequence originates from a boy younger than two who had congenital heart surgery. CDR3 sequence reads: CALGELLFPGRDEWGKLIF. DNA of the CDR3: TGTGCTCTTGGGGAGCTACTATTCCCTGGGAGGGATGAGTGGGGTAAACTCATCTTT.